This T cell receptor beta chain was recorded in a study of CD4 T cells in relation to SARS-CoV-2 and coronaviruses. Sequencing was performed with immunoSEQ multiplex PCR; in TCRdb, only in-frame clones are kept and a portion is missing. The sample records about 19,000 clones, more than 60% being singletons. This clone was seen more than once but under ten times. Its antigen is as yet unknown. CD4+ T cells from unexposed donors were obtained before the COVID-19 pandemic (2011-2018). After roughly ten days of culture, CD4+ T cells were isolated. This CDR3 spans 14 amino acids. V shed 3 bases, J shed 3 bases, and the junction held 4 bases outside the gene matches. Germline CDR1 and CDR2: ENHRY and SYGVKD.

The sequencing sample was made of CD4+ T cells from PBMCs, cultured in vitro. The genes are TRBV10-3 and TRBJ2-7; 8 positions agree with TRBD2. The origin of this receptor is a human donor in good health. For the CDR3, the DNA is TGTGCCATCAGTGAAGTAGCGGGGATCTACGAGCAGTACTTC. Its translation is CAISEVAGIYEQYF.